The clone carrying this T cell receptor (beta chain) showed up just a few times. With V trimmed by 1 base and J by 5 bases, 6 bases remained unmatched. The germline gives CDR1 SNHLY, CDR2 FYNNEI. The length of the CDR3 is 15 residues. RNA extraction was followed by reverse transcription into cDNA, which acted as the sequencing template. Profiled with immunoSEQ multiplex PCR; TCRdb holds only in-frame clones, not every one. The top ten clones hold 25% to 30% of a sample with 110,000 or so clones, approximately 52% of them seen once. This record belongs to a study of CD8+ T cells in alopecia areata. Treatment meaning: oral pan-JAK inhibitor, 5-10 mg twice daily.

Source: CD8+ T cells sorted from blood, taken at week 4, from a patient treated with tofacitinib. The chain recombines TRBV2 with TRBJ2-5, with TRBD2 matching over 8 bases. The sequence was obtained from a human donor with alopecia areata. The CDR3: CASSEGGLAFETQYF. CDR3 DNA sequence: TGTGCCAGCAGTGAAGGTGGACTAGCTTTTGAGACCCAGTACTTC.